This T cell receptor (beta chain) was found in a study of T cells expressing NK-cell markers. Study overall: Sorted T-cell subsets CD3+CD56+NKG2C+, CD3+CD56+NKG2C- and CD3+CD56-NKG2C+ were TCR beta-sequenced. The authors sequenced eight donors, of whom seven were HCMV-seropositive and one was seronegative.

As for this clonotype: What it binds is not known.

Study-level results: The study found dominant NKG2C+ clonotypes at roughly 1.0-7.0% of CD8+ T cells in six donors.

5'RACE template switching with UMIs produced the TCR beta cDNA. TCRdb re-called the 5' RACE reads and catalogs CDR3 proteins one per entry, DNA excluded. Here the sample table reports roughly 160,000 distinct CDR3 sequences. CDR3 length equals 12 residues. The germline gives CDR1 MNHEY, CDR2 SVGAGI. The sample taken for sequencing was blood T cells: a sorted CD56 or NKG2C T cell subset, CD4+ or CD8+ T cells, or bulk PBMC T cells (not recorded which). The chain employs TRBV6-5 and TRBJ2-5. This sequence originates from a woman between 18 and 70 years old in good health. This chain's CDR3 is CASSYSKETQYF.